This record concerns one TCR beta chain sequence. This clone was counted many times. Its antigen is not yet known. No much larger clonotype is one base removed from it; base qualities were not supplied. One collaborating source in Seattle enrolled patients during active infection and followed them longitudinally through the course of disease. The collaborating institutions used their own protocols to collect whole blood in K2EDTA tubes. For TCRbeta analysis, collaborators shipped samples in one of three forms: frozen whole blood, isolated PBMCs, or DNA extracted from either of those sample types. The data were taken from a study of blood T cell repertoires in COVID-19 (dated by TCRdb to 2019 to 2021). Background for the entire study: Samples covering the acute and convalescent phases of COVID-19 were provided by collaborators in the United States, Italy and Spain. The prospective study material was composed of cDNA or gDNA derived from T cells, B-cell-depleted T cells, or PBMCs. Subjects who had been exposed to COVID-19, were actively infected with it, or had recovered from it provided the deeply sampled blood TCRbeta repertoires that made up the dataset. The repertoires were released in a freely available public database intended as a resource for research on the immune response to SARS-CoV-2. Samples were obtained from the ongoing ImmuneRACE study (first 160 participants) and from about 1,300 subjects provided by 6 global collaborators. The sample metadata nearly always contained a de-identified subject ID, COVID-19 status, age in years and sex. Where HLA class I and class II types were available, the types were taken from metadata supplied by the sample provider, not from assay-based typing.

TCRbeta CDR3 regions were amplified from genomic DNA by means of the immunoSEQ Assay, a bias-controlled multiplex PCR. On the study's bioinformatics: The number of nucleated cells in each sample was estimated by amplification of reference gene primers within the assay. To quantify the absolute abundance of each unique TCRbeta CDR3 rearrangement, sequence reads were collapsed and filtered. For each sample, productive Simpson clonality was calculated as the square root of Simpson's diversity index over productive rearrangements. The table comes from immuneACCESS by way of TCRdb, which keeps in-frame sequences with V and J called. Part of the clones is missing from these tables; in studies checked, under half for an unresolved V gene and the rest for unknown reasons. That table supplies the V and J calls and clone size; D and trimming were determined from the DNA. A total of approximately 120,000 clones appear in this sample, about 81% of them only once. The ten largest clones take up 17% of the sample.

According to the germline V gene (reference sequence), CDR1 reads LNHDA and CDR2 reads SQIVND. V gives up 2 bases and J gives up 1 base, and the segment between their germline ends measures 12 bases. Spanning cysteine to phenylalanine, the CDR3 consists of 16 amino acids. This entry keeps only the CDR3 DNA: 48 bases, framed from base 1. Overall study results and their limits: The quantity of clinical and demographic metadata differed by source and by participant and was supplied without curation.

The sample taken for sequencing was peripheral blood. The chain is assembled from TRBV19 and TRBJ1-5; the D segment could be TRBD1, given 5 matching bases. The source of this sequence is a man aged 25-45 years with COVID-19, enrolled during active disease. This receptor has the CDR3 CASSISGGRSNQPQHF. The DNA is as follows: TGTGCCAGTAGTATATCGGGGGGTCGGAGCAATCAGCCCCAGCATTTT. With the portions outside the CDR3 filled from the reference TRBV19 and TRBJ1-5 genes, the complete variable region becomes DGGITQSPKYLFRKEGQNVTLSCEQNLNHDAMYWYRQDPGQGLRLIYYSQIVNDFQKGDIAEGYSVSREKKESFPLTVTSAQKNPTAFYLCASSISGGRSNQPQHFGDGTRLSIL.